The clone carrying this TCR beta chain has more than one count but fewer than ten. Method: immunoSEQ multiplex PCR; TCRdb's copy keeps in-frame clones and lacks some. The table lists about 330,000 clones, roughly two thirds of them singletons. The CDR3 runs 13 residues. The germline gives CDR1 SGHTA, CDR2 FQGNSA. V was shortened by 1 base and J by 8 bases, with 11 bases between the two germline ends. The data stem from a study of cytotoxic CD8 clonotypes in ibrutinib-treated CLL. This sequence was found in a human donor with chronic lymphocytic leukemia. V is TRBV7-2 and J is TRBJ1-2; D is unclear. The source was PBMCs, collected after 36 months of ibrutinib treatment. CDR3 amino acids: CASSLVLHRGYTF. CDR3 bases: TGTGCCAGCAGCTTAGTTCTCCACCGGGGCTACACCTTC.